The entry below describes one TCR beta chain. A much larger clone differs from this one at a single base, so this may be a read error. Likely a read error: the CDR3 ends without its conserved phenylalanine or tryptophan. The entry originates in a study of tumor-infiltrating lymphocytes in primary liver carcinoma. TCR beta cDNA was prepared out of roughly 500 ng total RNA by means of a constant-region primer. Modified slightly, ARM-PCR produced TCR beta libraries over three nested multiplex PCR rounds. TRBV1-TRBV30 forward primers paired with a C-beta reverse primer were used in the first two PCR rounds, which ran roughly 9 cycles each. Using its own MiXCR run on the multiplex PCR reads, TCRdb lists one record per CDR3 protein. The profile shows around 330,000 distinct CDR3 sequences, 65% of them singletons. CDR1 and CDR2 (germline): GTSNPN, SVGIG (reference sequence). The ends were cut back, 3 bases at V and 4 bases at J, with 6 bases in the middle. The CDR3 is 11 amino acids.

Unsorted whole blood supplied the RNA, and germline DNA was extracted too. The material sequenced was peripheral blood. This clonotype was obtained from a middle-aged man with primary liver carcinoma and hepatitis B virus infection. The gene calls are TRBV30 and TRBJ1-2; possibly TRBD1 for D (6 bases). CDR3 in amino acids: CAWRDSYGYTL. In DNA form, the CDR3 reads TGTGCCTGGAGGGACAGCTATGGCTACACCCTC.